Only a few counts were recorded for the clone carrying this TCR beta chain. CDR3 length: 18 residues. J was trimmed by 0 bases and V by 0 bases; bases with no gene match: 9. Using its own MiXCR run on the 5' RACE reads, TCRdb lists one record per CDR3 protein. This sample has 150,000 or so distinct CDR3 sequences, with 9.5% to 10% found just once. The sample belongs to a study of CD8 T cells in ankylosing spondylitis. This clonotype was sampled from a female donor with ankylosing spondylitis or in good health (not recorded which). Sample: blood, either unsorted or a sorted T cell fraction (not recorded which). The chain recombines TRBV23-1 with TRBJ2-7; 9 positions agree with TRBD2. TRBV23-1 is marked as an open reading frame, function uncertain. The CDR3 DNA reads TGCGCCAGCAGTCAATCGAATGCGACTAGCGGTACCTCCTACGAGCAGTACTTC. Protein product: CASSQSNATSGTSYEQYF.